A selection of T cell receptor beta chains follows, all from one sample in a study of blood T cell repertoires in COVID-19. TCRdb's table, derived via immunoSEQ multiplex PCR, lists solely in-frame clones and lacks some. There are about 200,000 clones in the sample; around 85% occur only once, and around 19% lies in the top ten. Material for sequencing was PBMCs or T cells enriched from blood (not recorded which). The receptor set was obtained from a man aged 35 to 55 who had recovered from COVID-19. Each CDR3 is given without its conserved first and last residue.

TRBJ2-7	TRBV6-5	ASTSRYEQY
TRBJ1-4	TRBV2	ASSLQGYGNEKLF
TRBJ2-5	TRBV5-1	ASSSQGARVETQY
TRBJ1-1	TRBV5-5	ASSQGWRNTEAF
TRBJ2-7	TRBV3-1/TRBV3-2	ASSSISGGSYEQY
TRBJ1-4	TRBV15	ATSRDSWGDEKLF
TRBJ2-2	TRBV19	ASPQTTDLYTGELF
TRBJ1-2	TRBV5-1	ASSLGGGAGYGYT
TRBJ2-7	TRBV6-6	ASRTGAGEQY
TRBJ1-5	TRBV7-3	ASSFRERRGNQPQH
TRBJ1-3	TRBV6-5	ASSSDRGNTIY
TRBJ1-2	TRBV6-5	ASSSGVYGYT
TRBJ1-1	TRBV13	ASHSGGDTEAF
TRBJ1-5	TRBV12-3/TRBV12-4	ASSLGDPRGQH
TRBJ2-7	TRBV19	ASRPTGDEQY
TRBJ2-5	TRBV5-1	ASSQLTGGRETQY
TRBJ1-3	TRBV6-6	ASSKGGQVSGNTIY
TRBJ2-5	TRBV5-1	ASNSGGQETQY
TRBJ1-5	TRBV2	ASSDDRVGQPQH
TRBJ1-5	TRBV6-1	ASSEPLQPQH
TRBJ1-5	TRBV14	ASSQGTGSQPQH
TRBJ2-7	TRBV5-1	ASSLGTGRTYEQY
TRBJ1-5	TRBV3-1/TRBV3-2	ASSQGLTQPQH
TRBJ1-3	TRBV18	ASSPQGGAGNTIY
TRBJ2-2	TRBV19	ASTLGTGGAMGKLF
TRBJ2-2	TRBV5-1	ASSLTGNPNTGELF
TRBJ2-2	TRBV9	ASSVDRTPWTGELF
TRBJ2-1	TRBV11-1	ASRLAGVGNEQF
TRBJ2-2	TRBV10-3	AISERGLPGPNSNTGELF
TRBJ1-1	TRBV28	ASTLRGWEAF
TRBJ2-7	TRBV5-8	ASSLGQGPYEQY
TRBJ1-2	TRBV19	ASNGQGGGYT
TRBJ2-4	TRBV4-1	ASSQDIDRLY
TRBJ1-2	TRBV9	ASSVDGAYGYT
TRBJ2-7	TRBV14	ASSTGFYEQY
TRBJ1-6	TRBV5-1	ASSKGQGEYNSPLH
TRBJ2-1	TRBV27	ASSLSLDSDTQF